The TCR beta chain described here comes from a study of shared clonotypes between healthy human individuals. Comment on this clone: Other nucleotide sequences in the sample specify the same CDR3.

Clones were read by immunoSEQ multiplex PCR, and TCRdb kept only the in-frame ones, dropping some. The sample holds roughly 1,000,000 clones, 75% to 80% seen once. CDR1 is SGHRS, CDR2 YFSETQ, per germline. V lost 4 bases and J 1 base, leaving 6 bases between the germline ends. The CDR3 consists of 12 residues. V is TRBV5-1 and J is TRBJ2-7; D gene ambiguous. This TCR was recovered from a man between 18 and 29 years old in good health. Some clones in this sample may be carry-over from other donors' samples. Sample: memory CD4+ T cells from PBMCs. As to subset: CD45RA-negative fraction. The CDR3 is CASSPNSYEQYF. Here the CDR3 DNA reads TGCGCCAGCAGCCCCAATTCCTACGAGCAGTACTTC.